This TCR beta chain was documented in a study of T cell responses to AZD1222 COVID-19 vaccine. Notes on the study in general: Two doses of AZD1222 preceded a rise in Spike-specific TCR breadth and depth. Targets within unmutated variant regions were reportedly found for nearly half of spike-specific TCRs. Recipients of AZD1222 seropositive at baseline numbered only five or six.

The protocol was immunoSEQ multiplex PCR, while the TCRdb copy is restricted to in-frame clones and leaves out a portion. The data hold about 100,000 clones, with 75% to 90% observed a single time. As concerns this clone: Its antigen is unknown.

This clonotype was obtained from an adult in good health. The material was peripheral blood, obtained on day 0 of AZD1222 vaccination.

The CDR3: CSASGGARTDTQYF. The CDR3 DNA sequence: TGCAGTGCTAGTGGGGGGGCAAGGACAGATACGCAGTATTTT. The chain couples TRBV20-1 to TRBJ2-3; tentatively, D is TRBD2 (7 bases). V lost 3 bases and J 3 bases, leaving 13 bases between the germline ends. Germline loops: CDR1 DFQATT, CDR2 SNEGSKA (reference sequence). The CDR3 extends over 14 amino acids.